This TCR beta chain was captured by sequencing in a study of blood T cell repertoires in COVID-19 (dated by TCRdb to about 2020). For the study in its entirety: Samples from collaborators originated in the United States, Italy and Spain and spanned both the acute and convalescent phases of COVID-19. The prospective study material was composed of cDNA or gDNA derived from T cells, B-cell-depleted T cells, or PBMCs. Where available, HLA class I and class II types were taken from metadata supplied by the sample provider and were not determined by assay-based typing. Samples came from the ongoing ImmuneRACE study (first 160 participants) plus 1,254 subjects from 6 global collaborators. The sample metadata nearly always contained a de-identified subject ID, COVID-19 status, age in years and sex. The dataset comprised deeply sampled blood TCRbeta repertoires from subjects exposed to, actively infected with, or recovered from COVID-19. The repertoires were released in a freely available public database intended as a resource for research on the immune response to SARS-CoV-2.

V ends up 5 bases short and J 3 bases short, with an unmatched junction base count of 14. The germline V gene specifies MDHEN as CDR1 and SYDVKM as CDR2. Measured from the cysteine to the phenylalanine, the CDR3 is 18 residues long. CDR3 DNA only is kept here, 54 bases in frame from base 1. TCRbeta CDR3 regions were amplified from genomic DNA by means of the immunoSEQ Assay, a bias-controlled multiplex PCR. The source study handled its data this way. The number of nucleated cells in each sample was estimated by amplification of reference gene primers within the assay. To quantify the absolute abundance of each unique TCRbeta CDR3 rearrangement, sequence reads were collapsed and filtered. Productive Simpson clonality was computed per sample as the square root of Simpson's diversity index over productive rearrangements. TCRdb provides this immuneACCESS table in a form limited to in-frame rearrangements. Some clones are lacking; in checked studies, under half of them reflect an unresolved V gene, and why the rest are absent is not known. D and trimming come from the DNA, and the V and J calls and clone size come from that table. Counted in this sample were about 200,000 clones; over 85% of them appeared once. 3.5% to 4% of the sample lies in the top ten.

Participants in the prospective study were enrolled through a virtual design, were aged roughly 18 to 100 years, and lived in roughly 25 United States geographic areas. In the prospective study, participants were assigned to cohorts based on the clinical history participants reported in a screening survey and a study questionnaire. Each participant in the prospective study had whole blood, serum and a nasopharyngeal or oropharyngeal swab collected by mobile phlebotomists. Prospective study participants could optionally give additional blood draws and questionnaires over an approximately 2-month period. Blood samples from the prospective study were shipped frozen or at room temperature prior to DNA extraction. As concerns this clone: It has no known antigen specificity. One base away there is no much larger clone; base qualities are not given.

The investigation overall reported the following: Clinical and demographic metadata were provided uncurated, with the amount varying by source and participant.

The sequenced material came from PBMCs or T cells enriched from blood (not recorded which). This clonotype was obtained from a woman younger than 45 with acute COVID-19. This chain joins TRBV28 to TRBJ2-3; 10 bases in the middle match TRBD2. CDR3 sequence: CASSPRTSGEKRTDTQYF. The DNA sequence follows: TGTGCCAGCAGTCCACGGACTAGCGGAGAGAAAAGGACAGATACGCAGTATTTT.